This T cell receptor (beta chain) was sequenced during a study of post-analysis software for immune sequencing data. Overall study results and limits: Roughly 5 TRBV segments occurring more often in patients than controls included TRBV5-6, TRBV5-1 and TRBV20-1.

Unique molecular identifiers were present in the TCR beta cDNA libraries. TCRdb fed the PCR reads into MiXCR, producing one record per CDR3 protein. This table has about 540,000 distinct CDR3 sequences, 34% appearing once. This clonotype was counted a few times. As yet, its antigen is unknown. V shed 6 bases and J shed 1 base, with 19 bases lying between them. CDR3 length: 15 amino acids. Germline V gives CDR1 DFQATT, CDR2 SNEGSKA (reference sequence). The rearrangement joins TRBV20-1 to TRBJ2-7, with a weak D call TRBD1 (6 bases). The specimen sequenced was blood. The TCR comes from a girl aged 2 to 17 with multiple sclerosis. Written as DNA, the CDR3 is TGCAGTGCCAACGACTACACCAGGGGTTCCTACGAGCAGTACTTC. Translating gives CSANDYTRGSYEQYF.